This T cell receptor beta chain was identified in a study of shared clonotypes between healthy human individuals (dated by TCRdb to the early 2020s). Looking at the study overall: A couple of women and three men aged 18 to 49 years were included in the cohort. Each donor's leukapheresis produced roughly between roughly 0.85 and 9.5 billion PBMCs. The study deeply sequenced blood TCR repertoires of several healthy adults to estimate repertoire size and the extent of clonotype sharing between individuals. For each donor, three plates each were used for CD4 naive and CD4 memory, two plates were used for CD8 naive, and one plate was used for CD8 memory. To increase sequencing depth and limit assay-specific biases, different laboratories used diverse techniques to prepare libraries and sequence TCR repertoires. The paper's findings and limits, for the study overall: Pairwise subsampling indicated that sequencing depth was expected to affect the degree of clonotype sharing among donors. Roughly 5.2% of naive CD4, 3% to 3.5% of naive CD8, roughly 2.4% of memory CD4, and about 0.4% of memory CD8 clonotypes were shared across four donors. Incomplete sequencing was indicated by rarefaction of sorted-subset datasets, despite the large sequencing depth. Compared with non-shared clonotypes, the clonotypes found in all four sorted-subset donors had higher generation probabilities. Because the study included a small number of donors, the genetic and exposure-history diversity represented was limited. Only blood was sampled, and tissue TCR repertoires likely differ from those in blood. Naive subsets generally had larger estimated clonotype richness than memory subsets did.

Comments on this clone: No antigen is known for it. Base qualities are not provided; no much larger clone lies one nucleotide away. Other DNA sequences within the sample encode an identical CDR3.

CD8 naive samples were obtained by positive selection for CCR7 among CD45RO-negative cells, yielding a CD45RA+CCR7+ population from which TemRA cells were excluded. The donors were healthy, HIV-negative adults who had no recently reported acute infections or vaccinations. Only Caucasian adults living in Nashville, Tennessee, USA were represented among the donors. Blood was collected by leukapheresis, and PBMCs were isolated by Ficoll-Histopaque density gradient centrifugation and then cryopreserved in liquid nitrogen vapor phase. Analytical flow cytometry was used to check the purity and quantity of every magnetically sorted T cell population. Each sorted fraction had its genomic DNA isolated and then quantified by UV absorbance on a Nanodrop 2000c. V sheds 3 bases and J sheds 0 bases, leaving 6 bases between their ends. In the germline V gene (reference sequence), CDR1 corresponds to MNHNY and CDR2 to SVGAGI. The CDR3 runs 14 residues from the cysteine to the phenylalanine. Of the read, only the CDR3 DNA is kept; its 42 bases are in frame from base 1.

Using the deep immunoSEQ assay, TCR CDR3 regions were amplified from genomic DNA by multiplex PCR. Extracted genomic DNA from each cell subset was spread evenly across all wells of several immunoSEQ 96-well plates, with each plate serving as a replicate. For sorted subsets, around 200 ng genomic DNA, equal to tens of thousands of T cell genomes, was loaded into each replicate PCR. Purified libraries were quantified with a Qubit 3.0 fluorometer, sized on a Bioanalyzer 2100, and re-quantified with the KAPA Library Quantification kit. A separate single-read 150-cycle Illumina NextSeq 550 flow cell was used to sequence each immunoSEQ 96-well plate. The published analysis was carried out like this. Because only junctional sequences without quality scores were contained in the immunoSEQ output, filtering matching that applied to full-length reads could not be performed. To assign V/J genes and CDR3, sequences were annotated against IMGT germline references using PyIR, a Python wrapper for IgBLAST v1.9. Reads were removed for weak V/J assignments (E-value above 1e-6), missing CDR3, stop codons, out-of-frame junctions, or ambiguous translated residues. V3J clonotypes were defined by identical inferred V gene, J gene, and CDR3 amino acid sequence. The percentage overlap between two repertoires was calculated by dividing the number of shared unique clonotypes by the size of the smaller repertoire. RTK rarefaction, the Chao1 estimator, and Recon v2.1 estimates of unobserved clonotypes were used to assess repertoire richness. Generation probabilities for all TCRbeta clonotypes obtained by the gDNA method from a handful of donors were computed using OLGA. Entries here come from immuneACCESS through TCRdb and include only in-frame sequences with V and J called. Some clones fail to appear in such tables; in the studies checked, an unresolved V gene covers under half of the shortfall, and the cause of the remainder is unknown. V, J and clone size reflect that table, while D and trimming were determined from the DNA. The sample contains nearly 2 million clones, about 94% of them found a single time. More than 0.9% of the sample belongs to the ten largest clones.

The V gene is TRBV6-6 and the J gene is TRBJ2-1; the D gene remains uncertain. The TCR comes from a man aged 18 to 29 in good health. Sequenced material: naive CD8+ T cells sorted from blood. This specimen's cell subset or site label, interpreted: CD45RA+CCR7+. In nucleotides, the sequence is TGTGCCAGCAGTTATGCCTCCTCCTACAATGAGCAGTTCTTC. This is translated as CASSYASSYNEQFF.